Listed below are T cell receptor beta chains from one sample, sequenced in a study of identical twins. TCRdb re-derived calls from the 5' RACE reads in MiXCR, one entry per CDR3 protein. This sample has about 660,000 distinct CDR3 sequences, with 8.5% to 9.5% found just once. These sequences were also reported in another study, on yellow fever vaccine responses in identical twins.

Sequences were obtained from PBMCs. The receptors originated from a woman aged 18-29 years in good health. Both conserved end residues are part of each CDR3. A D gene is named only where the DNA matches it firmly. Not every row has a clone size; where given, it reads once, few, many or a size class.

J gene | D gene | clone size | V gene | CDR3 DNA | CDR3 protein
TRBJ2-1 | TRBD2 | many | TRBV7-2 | TGTGCCAGCAGCTCTAGAGGCGGGAGCTCCTACAATGAGCAGTTCTTC | CASSSRGGSSYNEQFF
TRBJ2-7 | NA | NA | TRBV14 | TGTGCCAGCAGTATAGGGGGAGCCCCCCCGAGGCAGTACTTC | CASSIGGAPPRQYF
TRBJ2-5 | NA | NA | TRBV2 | TGTGTCAGCAGCCCCGACCTTCTCGCGCGAGAGACCCAGTACTTC | CVSSPDLLARETQYF
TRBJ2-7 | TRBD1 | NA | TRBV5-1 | TGCGCCAGCAGCTTGGCGGGGTCCGGGACAGGAAGCTCCTACGAGCAGTACTTC | CASSLAGSGTGSSYEQYF
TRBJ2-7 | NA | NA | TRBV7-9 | TGTGCCAGCAGCTTAAATCCGGGAAGGACCTACGAGCAGTACTTC | CASSLNPGRTYEQYF
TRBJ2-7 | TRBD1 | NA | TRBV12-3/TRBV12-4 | TGTGCCAGCAGTCAAAACCAGGGGGCCCCCGCCTACGAGCAGTACTTC | CASSQNQGAPAYEQYF
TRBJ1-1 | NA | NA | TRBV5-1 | TGCGCCAGCAGCGGCACAGGGTCTAACACTGAAGCTTTCTTT | CASSGTGSNTEAFF
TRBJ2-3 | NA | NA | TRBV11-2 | TGTGCCAGCAGCTTGGTGTGGAGTGCCACAGATACGCAGTATTTT | CASSLVWSATDTQYF
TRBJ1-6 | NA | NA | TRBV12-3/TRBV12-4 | TGTGCCAGCTCCGACAGCTCCTATAATTCACCCCTCCACTTT | CASSDSSYNSPLHF
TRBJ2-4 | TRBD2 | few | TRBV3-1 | TGTGCCAGCAGCCAAGATCGAACTAGCGGGGTCCTGAAAAACATTCAGTACTTC | CASSQDRTSGVLKNIQYF
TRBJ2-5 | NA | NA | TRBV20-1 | TGCAGTGCTAGCCTGACAGTACAAGAGACCCAGTACTTC | CSASLTVQETQYF
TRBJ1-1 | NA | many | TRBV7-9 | TGTGCCAGCAGCTTAGTTGGGAGCACTGAAGCTTTCTTT | CASSLVGSTEAFF
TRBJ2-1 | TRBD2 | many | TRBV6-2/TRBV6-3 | TGTGCCAGCAGTTTCTCGGTGCGGGGGCTAGCGGGAGGGCCGTCCTACAATGAGCAGTTCTTC | CASSFSVRGLAGGPSYNEQFF
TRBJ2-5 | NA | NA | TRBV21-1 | TGTGCCTGTCTTCAGGGTTTGCAAGAGACCCAGTACTTC | CACLQGLQETQYF
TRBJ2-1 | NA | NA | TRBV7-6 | TGTGCCAGCAGCTTACCCAAGGAGGGAGCAGGGTACAATGAGCAGTTCTTC | CASSLPKEGAGYNEQFF
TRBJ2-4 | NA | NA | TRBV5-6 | TGTGCCAGCAGCTTATTATCCCAGGGCAACAAAAACATTCAGTACTTC | CASSLLSQGNKNIQYF
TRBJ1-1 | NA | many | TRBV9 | TGTGCCAGCAGCTCGCCCGAGGGGGGCGCGTTCGGCACTGAAGCTTTCTTT | CASSSPEGGAFGTEAFF
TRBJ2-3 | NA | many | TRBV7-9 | TGTGCCAGCAGCTTTAACCCAGATACGCAGTATTTT | CASSFNPDTQYF
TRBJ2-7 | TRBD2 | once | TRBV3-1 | TGTGCCAGCAGCCAAGAGGTTGTCGGGGGGGGATCCTACGAGCAGTACTTC | CASSQEVVGGGSYEQYF
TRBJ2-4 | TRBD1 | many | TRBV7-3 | TGTGCCAGCAGCATGGACAGGGCCTCGGCAAACATTCAGTACTTC | CASSMDRASANIQYF